The T cell receptor beta chain under discussion was sequenced for a study of blood T cell repertoires in COVID-19. In the study overall: Samples came from the United States, Italy and Spain, spanning acute and convalescent COVID-19. From T cells, B-cell-depleted T cells, or PBMCs came the material, which was cDNA or gDNA.

The V and J ends lost 1 base and 0 bases respectively, with 8 bases between them. This CDR3 is 15 amino acids long. CDR1 SGHDT and CDR2 YYEEEE come from the germline V gene. Methods used by the authors: Counts of nucleated cells, estimated from reference gene primer amplification, were obtained. The protocol was immunoSEQ multiplex PCR, while the TCRdb copy is restricted to in-frame clones and leaves out a portion. That table is the source of V, J and clone size, and D and trimming were worked out from the DNA. The data show about 120,000 clones, roughly 91% seen once. This sequence originates from a human donor with acute or convalescent COVID-19. The donor label of this sample is uncertain. Input material: peripheral blood. The chain employs TRBV5-6 and TRBJ1-5; no firm D call. DNA of the CDR3: TGTGCCAGCAGCTTGTACGGGGATAGCAATCAGCCCCAGCATTTT. Amino acid sequence: CASSLYGDSNQPQHF.